The 13 T cell receptor beta chains below were found in one sample sequenced in a study of T-cell memory formation after mild COVID-19. TCRdb ran MiXCR on the 5' RACE reads and lists one entry per CDR3 protein. The sample has some 300,000 distinct CDR3 sequences, roughly 19% seen once. Sequenced: PBMCs or a T cell subset sorted from them (not recorded which). The receptors were gathered from a man younger than 30 who had mild COVID-19 (a few samples of this study predate the infection). Cell type and time point are not known.

This clonotype was counted between two and nine times. J is TRBJ2-7 and V is TRBV5-1, with TRBD1 identical over 10 bases. J lost 3 bases, V lost 4 bases, and 4 bases had no gene match. The CDR3 loop spans 14 amino acids. In germline, CDR1 is SGHRS, CDR2 YFSETQ. CDR3 loop: CASSQGQGYYEQYF. CDR3 bases: TGCGCCAGCAGCCAGGGACAGGGGTACTACGAGCAGTACTTC.

Only a few counts were recorded for this clonotype. CDR3 coding DNA: TGTGCCAGCAGTCTGACAGGGGACGCTGGAAACACCATATATTTT. As protein: CASSLTGDAGNTIYF. The genes are TRBV3-1 and TRBJ1-3, with TRBD1 matching 8 bases. The CDR3 loop spans 15 amino acids. The J segment lost 2 bases and the V segment lost 6 bases, leaving 6 bases of the junction unmatched. Germline V gives CDR1 LGHDT, CDR2 YNNKEL (reference sequence).

At least ten counts were recorded for this clonotype. J is TRBJ2-7 and V is TRBV6-4, with unresolved D. The CDR3 covers 12 residues. Deletions cut 2 bases from V and 2 bases from J, with 4 bases between. Germline values: CDR1 MRHNA, CDR2 SNTAGT. In DNA, the CDR3 is TGTGCCAGCAGTGACGGGACCTACGAGCAGTACGTC. Amino acid sequence: CASSDGTYEQYV.

This rearrangement joins TRBV4-1 to TRBJ2-6; D is undetermined. The CDR3 length is 16 residues. V lost 5 bases and J lost 1, with 12 bases in between. Germline values: CDR1 MGHRA, CDR2 YSYEKL. The CDR3 DNA follows: TGCGCCAGCAGCATTCGACCCCATTCTGGGGCCAACGTCCTGACTTTC. Translated: CASSIRPHSGANVLTF.

The chain uses TRBV12-3 or TRBV12-4 and TRBJ2-2; D gene unclear. Deletions cut 7 bases from V and 3 bases from J, with 18 bases between. The CDR3 is 16 amino acids. As DNA, the CDR3 is TGTGCCAGCAACTCCGCCGGCAGAGTATACACCGGGGAGCTGTTTTTT. It is translated as CASNSAGRVYTGELFF.

The sample holds a few counts of this clonotype. The chain links TRBV4-2 to TRBJ2-1, with D perhaps matching TRBD2 (5 bases). V shed 0 bases and J shed 4 bases, with 13 bases lying between them. This CDR3 comprises 16 residues. Germline loops: CDR1 LGHNA, CDR2 YNFKEQ. Here the CDR3 reads CASSQDLALLYNEQFF. The CDR3, as DNA: TGTGCCAGCAGCCAAGATCTAGCTCTTTTGTACAATGAGCAGTTCTTC.

V gene TRBV12-3 or TRBV12-4 combines with J gene TRBJ1-1; D unclear. The V and J ends lost 5 bases and 6 bases respectively, with 16 bases between them. CDR3 length equals 14 residues. The CDR3 loop reads CASSPSTTGPEAFF. CDR3 nucleotide sequence: TGTGCCAGCAGTCCGTCAACTACGGGTCCTGAAGCTTTCTTT.

The chain recombines TRBV5-1 with TRBJ2-7; 10 nucleotides agree with TRBD1. J was trimmed by 2 bases and V by 3 bases; bases with no gene match: 8. The CDR3 consists of 16 residues. The germline CDR1 and CDR2 sequences are SGHRS and YFSETQ. For the CDR3, the DNA is TGCGCCAGCAGCTCACAAGGGACAGGGGCCACCTACGAGCAGTACTTC. Protein product: CASSSQGTGATYEQYF.

The V call is TRBV24-1, the J call TRBJ1-5; 8 bases line up with TRBD1. The CDR3 spans 14 residues. Germline V CDR1 and CDR2: KGHDR, SFDVKD. J lost 2 bases, V lost 7 bases, and 3 bases had no gene match. The CDR3 DNA reads as TGTGCCACCAGGGACAGGGCCGGCAATCAGCCCCAGCATTTT. Amino acid sequence: CATRDRAGNQPQHF.

The chain employs TRBV20-1 and TRBJ2-7; the D gene is possibly TRBD2 (5 bases). V shed 6 bases and J shed 3 bases, with 15 bases lying between them. From germline, CDR1 is DFQATT and CDR2 SNEGSKA (reference sequence). The CDR3 contains 13 residues. CDR3 sequence reads: CSAQHGGGYEQYV. The CDR3, as DNA: TGCAGTGCACAGCACGGCGGAGGCTACGAGCAGTACGTC.

This chain uses TRBV4-3 with TRBJ2-2; 7 bases are shared with TRBD2. The CDR3 spans 15 residues. CDR1 and CDR2 from the germline V gene are LGHNA and YSLEER. V lost 4 bases and J lost 6; bases outside the gene matches: 8. Here the CDR3 DNA reads TGCGCCAGCAGCCGCGAGCGGGGAAGCGCCGGGGAGCTGTTTTTT. Translating it yields CASSRERGSAGELFF.

The V gene is TRBV20-1, the J gene TRBJ2-6, with D unclear. V was clipped by 6 bases and J by 0 bases, with 12 bases between them. The CDR3 has 15 amino acids. CDR1 is DFQATT, CDR2 SNEGSKA, per germline (reference sequence). CDR3 in DNA: TGCAGTGCAAGTCGACGGAACTCTGGGGCCAACGTCCTGACTTTC. Translated: CSASRRNSGANVLTF.

This clonotype was picked up a small number of times. This chain links TRBV6-5 with TRBJ1-4; 8 nucleotides agree with TRBD1. In germline, CDR1 is MNHEY, CDR2 SVGAGI. Trimming took 6 bases from V and 4 from J; bases not matched to a gene: 4. CDR3 length equals 14 residues. CDR3 in DNA: TGTGCCAGCAGCAAAGGACAGGGTAATGAAAAACTGTTTTTT. Its translation: CASSKGQGNEKLFF.